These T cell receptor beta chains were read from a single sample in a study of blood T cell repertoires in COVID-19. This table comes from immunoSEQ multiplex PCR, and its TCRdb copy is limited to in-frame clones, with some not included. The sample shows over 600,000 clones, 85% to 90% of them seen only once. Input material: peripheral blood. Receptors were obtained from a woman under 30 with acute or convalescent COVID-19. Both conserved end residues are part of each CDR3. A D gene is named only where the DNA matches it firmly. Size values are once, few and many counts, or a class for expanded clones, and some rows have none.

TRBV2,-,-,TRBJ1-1,TGTGCCAGCAGTGGGGGCGCTGAAGCTTTCTTT,CASSGGAEAFF
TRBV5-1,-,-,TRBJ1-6,TGCGCCAGCAGCTTGAGTCCGGGGGATTATAATTCACCCCTCCACTTT,CASSLSPGDYNSPLHF
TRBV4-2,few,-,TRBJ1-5,TGTGCCAGCAGCCAAGAAGGGGTGGGGGGAGGCAATCAGCCCCAGCATTTT,CASSQEGVGGGNQPQHF
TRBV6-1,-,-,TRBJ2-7,TGTGCCAGCAGTGACCCAGACAGGCGTCCTCCTTACGAGCAGTACTTC,CASSDPDRRPPYEQYF
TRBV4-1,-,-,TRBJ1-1,TGCGCCAGCAGCCAAGTTCAGGGAGGCACTGAAGCTTTCTTT,CASSQVQGGTEAFF
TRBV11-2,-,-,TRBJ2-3,TGTGCCAGCAGCTTAAATCCAGGGGTCGTCACAGATACGCAGTATTTT,CASSLNPGVVTDTQYF
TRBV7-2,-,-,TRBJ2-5,TGTGCCAGCAGCCAGAGGCGGAAAGAGACCCAGTACTTC,CASSQRRKETQYF
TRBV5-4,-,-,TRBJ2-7,TGTGCCAGCAGCTCGAGCTCCTACGAGCAGTACTTC,CASSSSSYEQYF
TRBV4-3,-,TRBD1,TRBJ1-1,TGCGCCAGCAGCCCGGGGACAGGGAGTTGGGACACTGAAGCTTTCTTT,CASSPGTGSWDTEAFF
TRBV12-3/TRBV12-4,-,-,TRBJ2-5,TGTGCCAGCAGTTTGTACGGCCAAGAGACCCAGTACTTC,CASSLYGQETQYF
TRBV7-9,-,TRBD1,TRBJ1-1,TGTGCCAGCAGCTTGTCCCCCGACAGGGCCTTGAACACTGAAGCTTTCTTT,CASSLSPDRALNTEAFF
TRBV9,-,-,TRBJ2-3,TGTGCCAGCAGCGTTCAGGGTAACGGTAAAGATACGCAGTATTTT,CASSVQGNGKDTQYF
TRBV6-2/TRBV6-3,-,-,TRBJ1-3,TGTGCCAGCAGTCGAGACTCTGGAAACACCATATATTTT,CASSRDSGNTIYF
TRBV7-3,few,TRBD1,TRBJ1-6,TGTGCCAGCAGCTTGGGGACAGCTAATTCACCCCTCCACTTT,CASSLGTANSPLHF
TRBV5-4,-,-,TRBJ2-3,TGTGCCAGCAGCCGGGACTCCGGCGCAGATACGCAGTATTTT,CASSRDSGADTQYF
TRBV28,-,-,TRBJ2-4,TGTGCCAGCAGTCCGCACTCTCTAGCCAAAAACATTCAGTACTTC,CASSPHSLAKNIQYF
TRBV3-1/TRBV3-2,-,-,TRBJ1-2,TGTGCCAGCTGCCTACAGGGAAACTATGGCTACACCTTC,CASCLQGNYGYTF
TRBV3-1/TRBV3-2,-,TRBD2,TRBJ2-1,TGTGCCAGCAGCCAAGATTTGGCGGGGGGGCCCTACAATGAGCAGTTCTTC,CASSQDLAGGPYNEQFF
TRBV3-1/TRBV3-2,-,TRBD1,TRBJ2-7,TGTGCCAGCAGCTACGGGACAGGGGAGGCGTACGAGCAGTACTTC,CASSYGTGEAYEQYF
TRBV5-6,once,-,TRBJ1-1,TGTGCCAGCAGCTTGGGGAAGGGGCAGTTGAACACTGAAGCTTTCTTT,CASSLGKGQLNTEAFF
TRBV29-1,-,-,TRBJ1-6,TGCAGCGTTGGCGACTATAATTCACCCCTCCACTTT,CSVGDYNSPLHF
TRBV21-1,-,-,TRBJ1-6,TGTGCCAGCAGCAAAGCCACCCTCGGCTCTGGCATCGGGGGGCTCCACTTT,CASSKATLGSGIGGLHF
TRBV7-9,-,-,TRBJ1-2,TGTGCCAGCAGCTTAGTGCCAGGTGCTATCGGCTACACCTTC,CASSLVPGAIGYTF
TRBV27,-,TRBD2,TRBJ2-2,TGTGCCAGCAGTTTATCAGAGGGACTAGCGGGGGGGCTCGCCGGGGAGCTGTTTTTT,CASSLSEGLAGGLAGELFF
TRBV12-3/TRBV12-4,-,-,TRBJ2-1,TGTGCCAGCAGCACACTAAATGAGCAGTTCTTC,CASSTLNEQFF
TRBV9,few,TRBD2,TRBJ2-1,TGTGCCAGCAGCCCCCGGGGGGGTGTGACCTACAATGAGCAGTTCTTC,CASSPRGGVTYNEQFF
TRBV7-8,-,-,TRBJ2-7,TGTGCCAGCAGCTTAAAGTCGGGTCGAGGCGGGGCCAGCTCCTACGAGCAGTACTTC,CASSLKSGRGGASSYEQYF
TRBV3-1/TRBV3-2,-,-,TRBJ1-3,TGTGCCAGCAGCCAAGGGTTTACGGTCCTCGGGTCTGGAAACACCATATATTTT,CASSQGFTVLGSGNTIYF
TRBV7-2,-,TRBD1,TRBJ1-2,TGTGCCAGCAGCTGGGGTCTGGGACAGAACTATGGCTACACCTTC,CASSWGLGQNYGYTF
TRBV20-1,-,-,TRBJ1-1,TGCAGTGCATTATACACTGAAGCTTTCTTT,CSALYTEAFF
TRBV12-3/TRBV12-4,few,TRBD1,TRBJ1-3,TGTGCCAGCAGTTCACAGGGGTCTGACACCATATATTTT,CASSSQGSDTIYF
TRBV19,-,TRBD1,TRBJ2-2,TGTGCCAGTAGTATGTTTATAGGGGACAGGGACACCGGGGAGCTGTTTTTT,CASSMFIGDRDTGELFF
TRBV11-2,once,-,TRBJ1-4,TGTGCCAGCAGCTTAGGTTCTGAGGGCCGGGGTGAAAAACTGTTTTTT,CASSLGSEGRGEKLFF
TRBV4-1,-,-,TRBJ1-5,TGCGCCAGCAGCCAAGAAGGAGGGGGCAATCAGCCCCAGCATTTT,CASSQEGGGNQPQHF
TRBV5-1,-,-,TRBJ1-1,TGCGCCAGCGCCACTTTTTTTGGAGACACTGAAGCTTTCTTT,CASATFFGDTEAFF
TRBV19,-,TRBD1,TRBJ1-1,TGTGCCAGTAGCGACAGGGGTGGCACTGAAGCTTTCTTT,CASSDRGGTEAFF
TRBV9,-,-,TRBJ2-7,TGTGCCAGCAGCGTAGACAGCTCCTACGAGCAGTACTTC,CASSVDSSYEQYF
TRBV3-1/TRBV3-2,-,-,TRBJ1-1,TGTGCCAGCAGCCCCTCCGGGGGGACTGAAGCTTTCTTT,CASSPSGGTEAFF
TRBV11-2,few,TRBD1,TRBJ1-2,TGTGCCAGCAGTCCGGGACAGAACTATGGCTACACCTTC,CASSPGQNYGYTF
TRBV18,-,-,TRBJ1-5,TGTGCCAGCTCACCAGGGTTACAGTCCACCAATCAGCCCCAGCATTTT,CASSPGLQSTNQPQHF
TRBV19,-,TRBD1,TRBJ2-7,TGTGCCAGTAGTGCCAGGGGGTTATCCTACGAGCAGTACTTC,CASSARGLSYEQYF
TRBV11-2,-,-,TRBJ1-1,TGTGCCAGCAGATGGGGGGATTACACTGAAGCTTTCTTT,CASRWGDYTEAFF
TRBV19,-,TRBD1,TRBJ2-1,TGTGCCAGTAGTATCGGGACAGGGAAGTACAATGAGCAGTTCTTC,CASSIGTGKYNEQFF
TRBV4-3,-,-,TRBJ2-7,TGCGCCAGCAGCCAACGCTTCGGCTACGAGCAGTACTTC,CASSQRFGYEQYF
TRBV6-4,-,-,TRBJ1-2,TGTGCCAGCAGTCCTCCCTCGGACACCCTGCATGCTTTTAACTATGGCTACACCTTC,CASSPPSDTLHAFNYGYTF